The clone carrying this T cell receptor (beta chain) has just a few counts. This sample was included in a study of early T cells in non-severe SARS-CoV-2 infection. TCRdb independently ran MiXCR on the 5' RACE reads; one entry per CDR3 protein. The table shows around 77,000 distinct CDR3 sequences, with roughly an eighth occurring only once. This sequence was found in an adult who was a healthcare worker with PCR-confirmed SARS-CoV-2 infection or an uninfected control (not recorded which). The donor label of this sample is uncertain. Sequenced here: whole blood, sampled at baseline.

CDR3 in DNA: TGCAGTGCTAGAGAATCCCCGGGAGGCGCTGAAGCTTTCTTT. Translation: CSARESPGGAEAFF. The V and J genes are TRBV20-1 and TRBJ1-1, with D unresolved. Germline CDR1 reads DFQATT; CDR2 reads SNEGSKA (reference sequence). V lost 0 bases and J 6 bases, leaving 14 bases between the germline ends. This CDR3 contains 14 residues.